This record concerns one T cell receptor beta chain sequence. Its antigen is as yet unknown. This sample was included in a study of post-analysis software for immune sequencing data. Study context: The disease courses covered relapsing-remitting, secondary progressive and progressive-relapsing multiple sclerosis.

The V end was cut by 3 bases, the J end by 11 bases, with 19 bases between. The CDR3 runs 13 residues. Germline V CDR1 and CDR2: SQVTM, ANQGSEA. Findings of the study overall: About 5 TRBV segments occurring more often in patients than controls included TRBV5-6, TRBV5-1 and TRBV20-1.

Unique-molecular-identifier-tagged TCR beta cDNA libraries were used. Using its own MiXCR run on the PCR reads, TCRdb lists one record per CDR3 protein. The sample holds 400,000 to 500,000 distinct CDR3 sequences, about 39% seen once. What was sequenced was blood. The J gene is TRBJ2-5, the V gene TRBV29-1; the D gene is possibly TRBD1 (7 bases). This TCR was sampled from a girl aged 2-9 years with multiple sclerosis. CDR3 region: CSVEGTEDREQYF. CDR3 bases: TGCAGCGTTGAGGGGACAGAGGATCGGGAGCAGTACTTC.